Shown below are 5 T cell receptor beta chains from a single sample sequenced in a study of shared clonotypes between healthy human individuals. The data were produced by immunoSEQ multiplex PCR, yet TCRdb's version contains in-frame clones alone and is incomplete. The data contain approximately 400,000 clones, about 97% of them singletons. The sequencing sample was made of memory CD8+ T cells sorted from blood. Subset given: CD45RO+ cells pooled with CCR7-negative TemRA cells. These receptors all stem from a man aged 25 to 40 in good health.

To note about this clone: A read error may account for a junction end that differs from germline. The rearrangement joins TRBV14 to TRBJ1-4, with D maybe TRBD1 (5 bases). This CDR3 is 12 amino acids long. Germline CDR1 and CDR2: SGHDN and FVKESK. This CDR3 is CASSQGDRMPDF. As DNA, the CDR3 is TGTGCCAGCAGCCAAGGTGACAGAATGCCCGATTTT.

The chain has TRBV4-1 and TRBJ2-7; D possibly matches TRBD1 or TRBD2 (5 bases each). Germline values: CDR1 MGHRA, CDR2 YSYEKL. This CDR3 has 16 amino acids. V was trimmed by 4 bases and J by 0 bases, leaving 16 bases between them. CDR3 residues: CASSLGGWGSSYEQYF. For the CDR3, the DNA is TGCGCCAGCAGCCTCGGAGGTTGGGGGAGCTCCTACGAGCAGTACTTC.

The chain has TRBV18 and TRBJ1-4; TRBD1 is a possible D gene (5 bases). CDR3 length equals 15 residues. The V gene's germline CDR1 is KGHSH and CDR2 LQKENI. Trimming left V 4 bases short and J 8 bases short, with 17 bases between. In DNA, the CDR3 is TGTGCCAGCTCACTAACGACACGCGGGGGGGAAAAACTGTTTTTT. Translated, it gives CASSLTTRGGEKLFF.

The rearrangement links TRBV11-2 to TRBJ2-7, with D possibly matching TRBD1 (5 bases). In germline, CDR1 is SGHAT, CDR2 FQNNGV. V lost 5 bases to trimming and J lost 2 bases, with 16 bases between them. The length of the CDR3 is 15 residues. The CDR3 DNA follows: TGTGCCAGCAGCCCACTCAGGGCAAATCCCTACGAGCAGTACTTC. Translating it yields CASSPLRANPYEQYF.

CDR3 protein: CAWSTITGSNEKLFF. CDR3 bases: TGTGCCTGGAGCACAATCACAGGGAGTAACGAAAAACTGTTTTTT. The rearrangement uses TRBV30 and TRBJ1-4, with D possibly TRBD1 on 6 matching bases. The CDR3 loop spans 15 amino acids. Germline loops: CDR1 GTSNPN, CDR2 SVGIG (reference sequence). V lost 3 bases, J lost 8 bases, and 19 bases lay in between.